The rows below give T cell receptor beta chains drawn from one sample of a study of blood T cell repertoires in COVID-19. Assay: immunoSEQ multiplex PCR; the TCRdb copy retains only in-frame clones and omits some. Among almost 250,000 clones listed, approximately 85% were seen once. Sequenced input: peripheral blood. The receptors derive from a woman older than 75 with COVID-19, enrolled during active disease. CDR3s include the opening cysteine and the closing phenylalanine or tryptophan. Fields, in order: clone size, V gene, J gene, D gene, CDR3 DNA, CDR3 protein. A D gene is named only where the DNA matches it firmly. Clone size is given for some rows only: seen once, a few or many times, or a class if the clone is expanded.

size: .; V: TRBV7-3; J: TRBJ2-1; D: TRBD1; DNA: TGTGCCAGCAGCCAAGTTAAGGGGGCGGGCTACAATGAGCAGTTCTTC; CDR3: CASSQVKGAGYNEQFF
size: .; V: TRBV28; J: TRBJ1-1; D: .; DNA: TGTGCCAGCAGTATATCACTACAGGGCCTCCCATCCATGAACACTGAAGCTTTCTTT; CDR3: CASSISLQGLPSMNTEAFF
size: .; V: TRBV28; J: TRBJ1-2; D: .; DNA: TGTGCCAGCACCAACGTCGACTTCTATGGCTACACCTTC; CDR3: CASTNVDFYGYTF
size: .; V: TRBV19; J: TRBJ2-2; D: .; DNA: TGTGCCAGTATTTCCCGAGGGAACACCGGGGAGCTGTTTTTT; CDR3: CASISRGNTGELFF
size: .; V: TRBV7-8; J: TRBJ2-3; D: TRBD1; DNA: TGTGCCAGCAGCCCTGGACAGGGTAGCACAGATACGCAGTATTTT; CDR3: CASSPGQGSTDTQYF
size: .; V: TRBV24-1; J: TRBJ2-5; D: .; DNA: TGTGCCACCAGTGATCCAAGACCCGAGGGCGGTCGAATAGAGACCCAGTACTTC; CDR3: CATSDPRPEGGRIETQYF
size: .; V: TRBV9; J: TRBJ2-3; D: .; DNA: TGTGCCAGCAGCGTGGTTGGGGGGGCAGTTGATACGCAGTATTTT; CDR3: CASSVVGGAVDTQYF
size: few; V: TRBV30; J: TRBJ1-1; D: TRBD1; DNA: TGTGCCTGGCGAGGACAGGGCCGGATGGCTGAAGCTTTCTTT; CDR3: CAWRGQGRMAEAFF
size: .; V: TRBV24-1; J: TRBJ1-2; D: TRBD1; DNA: TGTGCCACCAGTGAGACAGGACAGGGGCAAAGCTACACCTTC; CDR3: CATSETGQGQSYTF
size: few; V: TRBV7-8; J: TRBJ1-5; D: .; DNA: TGTGCCAGCAGCTTAGAGGGGACTCTCCTCAATCAGCCCCAGCATTTT; CDR3: CASSLEGTLLNQPQHF
size: .; V: TRBV7-8; J: TRBJ2-3; D: .; DNA: TGTGCCAGCAGCCCCTACAGCACAGATACGCAGTATTTT; CDR3: CASSPYSTDTQYF
size: once; V: TRBV3-1/TRBV3-2; J: TRBJ1-2; D: TRBD1; DNA: TGTGCCAGCAGCTTAGGACAGGGAGGAGGCTACACCTTC; CDR3: CASSLGQGGGYTF
size: .; V: TRBV5-1; J: TRBJ1-1; D: .; DNA: TGCGCCAGCAGCTCACTCCCGGGTGGCGCTGAAGCTTTCTTT; CDR3: CASSSLPGGAEAFF
size: once; V: TRBV18; J: TRBJ1-2; D: .; DNA: TGTGCCAGCTCACAGGACAGAACCTTCTATACCTTC; CDR3: CASSQDRTFYTF
size: .; V: TRBV7-3; J: TRBJ2-3; D: TRBD2; DNA: TGTGCCAGCAGCTTATCGGTCCCGGGACTAGTTAGCACAGATACGCAGTATTTT; CDR3: CASSLSVPGLVSTDTQYF
size: .; V: TRBV15; J: TRBJ1-2; D: TRBD1; DNA: TGTGCCACCAGCTTGGACAGGTCGATTGGGGGCTACACCTTC; CDR3: CATSLDRSIGGYTF
size: .; V: TRBV27; J: TRBJ2-1; D: TRBD2; DNA: TGTGCCAGCAGTTTAGGTAGCGGGGGGGGGAATGAGCAGTTCTTC; CDR3: CASSLGSGGGNEQFF
size: .; V: TRBV12-3/TRBV12-4; J: TRBJ1-2; D: .; DNA: TGTGCCAGCAGGCCCGCAGGGTTTAATGGCTACACCTTC; CDR3: CASRPAGFNGYTF
size: .; V: TRBV3-1/TRBV3-2; J: TRBJ1-4; D: .; DNA: TGTGCCAGCGGTTATGGCGAAAAACTGTTTTTT; CDR3: CASGYGEKLFF
size: few; V: TRBV30; J: TRBJ1-2; D: .; DNA: TGTGCCTGGAGTGTGGCTCAGGGCTATGGCTACACCTTC; CDR3: CAWSVAQGYGYTF
size: .; V: TRBV10-3; J: TRBJ2-7; D: TRBD1; DNA: TGTGCCATCAATACCGGGACAGCCGTCTACGAGCAGTACTTC; CDR3: CAINTGTAVYEQYF
size: once; V: TRBV19; J: TRBJ2-1; D: .; DNA: TGTGCCAGTAGTTCCCGAGATAGCGCCTCGGATGAGCAGTTCTTC; CDR3: CASSSRDSASDEQFF
size: .; V: TRBV5-1; J: TRBJ2-1; D: TRBD2; DNA: TGCGCCAGCAGCGCGGGACTAGCTGGTAATGAGCAGTTCTTC; CDR3: CASSAGLAGNEQFF
size: .; V: TRBV28; J: TRBJ1-2; D: .; DNA: TGTGCCAGCACCTTCGGGGTTCGCGGCTACACCTTC; CDR3: CASTFGVRGYTF
size: .; V: TRBV3-1/TRBV3-2; J: TRBJ2-1; D: TRBD2; DNA: TGTGCCAGCAGCCGGAGCGGGGGGGGATACAATGAGCAGTTCTTC; CDR3: CASSRSGGGYNEQFF
size: .; V: TRBV6-5; J: TRBJ1-6; D: TRBD1; DNA: TGTGCCAGCAATTTGGACAGGGTGGAGTCACCCCTCCACTTT; CDR3: CASNLDRVESPLHF
size: .; V: TRBV24-1; J: TRBJ2-3; D: .; DNA: TGTGCCACCAGTCCTATAGCCACGGGCGGAGGGGATACGCAGTATTTT; CDR3: CATSPIATGGGDTQYF
size: .; V: TRBV5-4; J: TRBJ1-4; D: TRBD1; DNA: TGTGCCAGCAGCTTGGGTGGACAGGGTAATGAAAAACTGTTTTTT; CDR3: CASSLGGQGNEKLFF
size: few; V: TRBV6-6; J: TRBJ1-2; D: TRBD1; DNA: TGTGCCAGCCTAGCTGACAGGGGCTATGGCTACACCTTC; CDR3: CASLADRGYGYTF
size: .; V: TRBV11-3; J: TRBJ1-1; D: .; DNA: TGTGCCAGCAGCCCATTCGCGGACACTGAAGCTTTCTTT; CDR3: CASSPFADTEAFF
size: .; V: TRBV3-1/TRBV3-2; J: TRBJ1-1; D: TRBD1; DNA: TGTGCCAGCAGCCAAGAGGGACAGAGGATGAACACTGAAGCTTTCTTT; CDR3: CASSQEGQRMNTEAFF
size: .; V: TRBV2; J: TRBJ1-3; D: TRBD1; DNA: TGTGCCAGCAGTGTGGGGCAGGGGGCAAGAAACACCATATATTTT; CDR3: CASSVGQGARNTIYF
size: .; V: TRBV2; J: TRBJ2-2; D: TRBD2; DNA: TGTGCCAGCAGTGACCTAGCGGGGGATATCACCGGGGAGCTGTTTTTT; CDR3: CASSDLAGDITGELFF
size: .; V: TRBV18; J: TRBJ1-1; D: TRBD1; DNA: TGTGCCAGTCGACAGGGGTATGAGGCGAACACTGAAGCTTTCTTT; CDR3: CASRQGYEANTEAFF
size: .; V: TRBV5-5; J: TRBJ2-3; D: TRBD2; DNA: TGTGCCAGCAGCTTGGCGGGACGCCTAGCGGGGACCACAGATACGCAGTATTTT; CDR3: CASSLAGRLAGTTDTQYF
size: .; V: TRBV6-2/TRBV6-3; J: TRBJ1-5; D: TRBD1; DNA: TGTGCCAGCAGTTACGGACCGGGACAGGGCCATCAGCCCCAGCATTTT; CDR3: CASSYGPGQGHQPQHF
size: .; V: TRBV3-1/TRBV3-2; J: TRBJ2-5; D: TRBD2; DNA: TGTGCCAGCTACGTAGCGGGGCAAGGTCGGGAGACCCAGTACTTC; CDR3: CASYVAGQGRETQYF
size: .; V: TRBV5-1; J: TRBJ1-1; D: .; DNA: TGCGCCAGCAGCTTGAGTCCAGGTTTGACTGAAGCTTTCTTT; CDR3: CASSLSPGLTEAFF
size: .; V: TRBV18; J: TRBJ2-2; D: .; DNA: TGTGCCAGCTCACCACCCCAAACCGGGGAGCTGTTTTTT; CDR3: CASSPPQTGELFF
size: few; V: TRBV5-1; J: TRBJ1-5; D: .; DNA: TGCGCCAGCAGCTTGGACAGCCCCAATCAGCCCCAGCATTTT; CDR3: CASSLDSPNQPQHF
size: .; V: TRBV6-1; J: TRBJ2-3; D: .; DNA: TGTGCCAGCAGTGAATTTAGAGATACGCAGTATTTT; CDR3: CASSEFRDTQYF
size: .; V: TRBV18; J: TRBJ2-3; D: TRBD1; DNA: TGTGCCAGCTCAACAACACAGGGGAGCACAGATACGCAGTATTTT; CDR3: CASSTTQGSTDTQYF
size: .; V: TRBV19; J: TRBJ1-5; D: TRBD1; DNA: TGTGCCAGTATCCGGACAGGGTCCAATCAGCCCCAGCATTTT; CDR3: CASIRTGSNQPQHF
size: .; V: TRBV28; J: TRBJ1-2; D: .; DNA: TGTGCCAGCGACACGGGGAACTATGGCTACACCTTC; CDR3: CASDTGNYGYTF
size: .; V: TRBV7-9; J: TRBJ1-5; D: TRBD1; DNA: TGTGCCAGCAGCTGGACAGGCGCGGGGCCCCAGCATTTT; CDR3: CASSWTGAGPQHF
size: .; V: TRBV6-5; J: TRBJ1-5; D: .; DNA: TGTGCCAGCGGCGACAGTGGAATCAGGCCCCAGCATTTT; CDR3: CASGDSGIRPQHF
size: .; V: TRBV28; J: TRBJ1-2; D: .; DNA: TGTGCCAGCACGGGGGTTTCTTATGGCTACACCTTC; CDR3: CASTGVSYGYTF
size: few; V: TRBV11-2; J: TRBJ1-6; D: TRBD1; DNA: TGTGCCAGCAGCCGGGACAGTGTTTCACCCCTCCACTTT; CDR3: CASSRDSVSPLHF
size: .; V: TRBV6-6; J: TRBJ2-7; D: TRBD1; DNA: TGTGCCAGCAGAAATAGGGACAGGGTGGTCGACGAGCAGTACTTC; CDR3: CASRNRDRVVDEQYF
size: .; V: TRBV5-3; J: TRBJ2-3; D: .; DNA: TGTGCCAGAAGCTTGGAAGAGGAAACCACAGATACGCAGTATTTT; CDR3: CARSLEEETTDTQYF
size: .; V: TRBV3-1/TRBV3-2; J: TRBJ1-6; D: .; DNA: TGTGCCAGCAGCCAAGTAGCCTCTAATTCACCCCTCCACTTT; CDR3: CASSQVASNSPLHF
size: .; V: TRBV5-1; J: TRBJ2-7; D: .; DNA: TGCGCCAGCAGCACCGGACCGGGAACGGAGTACGAGCAGTACTTC; CDR3: CASSTGPGTEYEQYF
size: .; V: TRBV9; J: TRBJ1-2; D: .; DNA: TGTGCCAGCCCTGCGGGGGAGGTAAAATTCTATGGCTACACCTTC; CDR3: CASPAGEVKFYGYTF
size: .; V: TRBV30; J: TRBJ1-3; D: .; DNA: TGTGCCTGGAGAGCCTCTGGAAACACCATATATTTT; CDR3: CAWRASGNTIYF
size: .; V: TRBV5-4; J: TRBJ2-3; D: TRBD1; DNA: TGTGCCAGCAGCCCAGGACAGGGAAGAGGGGATACGCAGTATTTT; CDR3: CASSPGQGRGDTQYF
size: .; V: TRBV7-9; J: TRBJ1-1; D: TRBD1; DNA: TGTGCCAGCAGCTTTGGACAGGTGAACACTGAAGCTTTCTTT; CDR3: CASSFGQVNTEAFF
size: .; V: TRBV2; J: TRBJ1-1; D: .; DNA: TGTGCCAGCACACAGGTTTTGTACACTGAAGCTTTCTTT; CDR3: CASTQVLYTEAFF
size: once; V: TRBV9; J: TRBJ2-3; D: TRBD2; DNA: TGTGCCAGCAGCGTTAGCGGGGAGTTTGATACGCAGTATTTT; CDR3: CASSVSGEFDTQYF
size: .; V: TRBV19; J: TRBJ2-1; D: TRBD2; DNA: TGTGCCAGTAGTATAGTGTCTAGCGGGGGGCTGTACAATGAGCAGTTCTTC; CDR3: CASSIVSSGGLYNEQFF
size: .; V: TRBV24-1; J: TRBJ1-1; D: TRBD1; DNA: TGTGCCACCAGTGATCGACAGGGCCCAACCCGCGGAGCTTTCTTT; CDR3: CATSDRQGPTRGAFF